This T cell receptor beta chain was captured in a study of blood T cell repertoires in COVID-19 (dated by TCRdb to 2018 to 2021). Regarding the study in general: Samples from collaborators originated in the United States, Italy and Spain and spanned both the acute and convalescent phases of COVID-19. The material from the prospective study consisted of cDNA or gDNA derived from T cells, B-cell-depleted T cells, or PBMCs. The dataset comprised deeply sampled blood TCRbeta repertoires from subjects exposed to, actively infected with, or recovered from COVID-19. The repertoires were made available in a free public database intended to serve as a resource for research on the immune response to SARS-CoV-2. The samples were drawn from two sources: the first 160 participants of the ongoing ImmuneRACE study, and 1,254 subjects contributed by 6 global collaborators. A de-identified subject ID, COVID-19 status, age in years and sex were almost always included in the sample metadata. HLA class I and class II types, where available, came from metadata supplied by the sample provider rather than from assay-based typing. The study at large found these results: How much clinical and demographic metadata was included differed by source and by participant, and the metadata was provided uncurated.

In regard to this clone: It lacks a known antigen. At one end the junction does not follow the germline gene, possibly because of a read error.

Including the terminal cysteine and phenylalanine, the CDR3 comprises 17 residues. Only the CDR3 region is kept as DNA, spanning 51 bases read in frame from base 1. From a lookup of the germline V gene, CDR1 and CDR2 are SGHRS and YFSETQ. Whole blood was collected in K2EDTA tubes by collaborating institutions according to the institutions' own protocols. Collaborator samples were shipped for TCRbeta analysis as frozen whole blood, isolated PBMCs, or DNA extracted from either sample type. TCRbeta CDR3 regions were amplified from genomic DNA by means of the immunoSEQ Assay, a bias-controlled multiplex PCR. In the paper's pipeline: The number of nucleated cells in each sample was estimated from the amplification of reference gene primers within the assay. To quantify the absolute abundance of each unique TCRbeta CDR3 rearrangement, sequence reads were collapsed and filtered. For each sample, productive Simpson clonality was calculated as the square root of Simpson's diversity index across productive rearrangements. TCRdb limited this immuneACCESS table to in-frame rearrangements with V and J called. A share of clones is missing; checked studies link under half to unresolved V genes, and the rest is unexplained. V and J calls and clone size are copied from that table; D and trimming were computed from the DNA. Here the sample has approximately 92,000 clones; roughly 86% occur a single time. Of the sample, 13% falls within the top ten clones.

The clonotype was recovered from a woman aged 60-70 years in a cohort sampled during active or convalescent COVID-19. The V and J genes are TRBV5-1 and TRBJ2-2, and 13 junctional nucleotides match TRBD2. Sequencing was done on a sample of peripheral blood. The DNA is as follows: TGCGCCAGCAGCTTGGGGACTAGCGGGGGATACACCGGGGAGCCGTTTTTT. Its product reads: CASSLGTSGGYTGEPFF.